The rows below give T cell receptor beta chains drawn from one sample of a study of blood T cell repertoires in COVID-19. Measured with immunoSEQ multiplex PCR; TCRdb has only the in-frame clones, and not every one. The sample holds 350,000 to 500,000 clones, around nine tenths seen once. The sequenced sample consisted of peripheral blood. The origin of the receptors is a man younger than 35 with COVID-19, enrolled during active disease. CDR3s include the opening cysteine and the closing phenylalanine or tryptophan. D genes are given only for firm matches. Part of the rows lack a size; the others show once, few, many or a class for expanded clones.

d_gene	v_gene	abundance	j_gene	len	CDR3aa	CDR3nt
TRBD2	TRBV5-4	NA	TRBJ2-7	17	CASSLVPTSGSTYEQYF	TGTGCCAGCAGCTTGGTGCCCACTAGCGGGAGTACCTACGAGCAGTACTTC
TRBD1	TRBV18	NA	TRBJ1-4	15	CASSPRGDSPEKLFF	TGTGCCAGCTCACCGCGGGGGGACAGCCCTGAAAAACTGTTTTTT
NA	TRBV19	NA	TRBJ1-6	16	CASRTYGTIYNSPLHF	TGTGCCAGTCGAACATATGGGACAATCTATAATTCACCCCTCCACTTT
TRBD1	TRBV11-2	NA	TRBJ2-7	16	CASSLAYRGRSDEQYF	TGTGCCAGCAGCTTAGCATACAGGGGGCGCAGCGACGAGCAGTACTTC
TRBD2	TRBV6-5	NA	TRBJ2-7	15	CASSYFSGGTYEQYF	TGTGCCAGCAGTTACTTTAGCGGGGGAACCTACGAGCAGTACTTC
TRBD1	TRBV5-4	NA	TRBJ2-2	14	CASSTTGGYGELFF	TGTGCCAGCAGCACAACAGGGGGCTATGGGGAGCTGTTTTTT
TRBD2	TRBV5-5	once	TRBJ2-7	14	CASSWTSGPYEQYF	TGTGCCAGCAGCTGGACTAGCGGGCCCTACGAGCAGTACTTC
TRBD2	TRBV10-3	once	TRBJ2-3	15	CAISEFAGVPDTQYF	TGTGCCATCAGTGAGTTCGCGGGGGTCCCAGATACGCAGTATTTT
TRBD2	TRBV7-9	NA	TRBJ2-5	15	CASTRGLAVQETQYF	TGTGCCAGCACCCGAGGACTAGCGGTCCAAGAGACCCAGTACTTC
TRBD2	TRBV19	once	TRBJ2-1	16	CASSDIAGTPYNEQFF	TGTGCCAGTAGTGATATAGCGGGGACCCCCTACAATGAGCAGTTCTTC
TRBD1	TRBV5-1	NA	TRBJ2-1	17	CASSSRTGGITRYEQFF	TGCGCCAGCAGCTCCAGGACAGGGGGCATAACTAGGTATGAGCAGTTCTTC
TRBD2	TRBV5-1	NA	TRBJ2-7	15	CASSSLAGGLDEQYF	TGCGCCAGCAGCTCCCTAGCGGGGGGGCTAGACGAGCAGTACTTC
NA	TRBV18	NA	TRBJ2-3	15	CASSPGQLATDTQYF	TGTGCCAGCTCACCCGGACAGTTAGCCACAGATACGCAGTATTTT
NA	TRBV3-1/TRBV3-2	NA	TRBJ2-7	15	CASSPVSGGIDEQYF	TGTGCCAGCAGCCCGGTGTCCGGGGGTATCGACGAGCAGTACTTC
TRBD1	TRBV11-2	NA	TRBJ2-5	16	CASSFRDRGFQETQYF	TGTGCCAGCAGCTTCCGGGACAGGGGATTCCAAGAGACCCAGTACTTC
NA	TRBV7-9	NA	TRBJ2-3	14	CASAELSSTDTQYF	TGTGCCAGCGCCGAGCTGAGCAGCACAGATACGCAGTATTTT
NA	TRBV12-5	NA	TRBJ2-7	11	CASGLTGEQYF	TGTGCTAGTGGTTTAACAGGCGAGCAGTACTTC
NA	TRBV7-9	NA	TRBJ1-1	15	CASSLGGHENTEAFF	TGTGCCAGCAGCCTAGGGGGACACGAAAACACTGAAGCTTTCTTT
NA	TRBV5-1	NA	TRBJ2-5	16	CASSLSGTPPQETQYF	TGCGCCAGCAGCTTGTCAGGCACCCCCCCCCAAGAGACCCAGTACTTC
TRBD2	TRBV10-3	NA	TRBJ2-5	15	CAISESGTSGGTQYF	TGTGCCATCAGTGAGTCAGGGACTAGCGGTGGGACCCAGTACTTC
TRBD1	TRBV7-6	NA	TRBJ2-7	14	CASSSGTGAGEQYF	TGTGCCAGCAGCTCCGGGACAGGGGCCGGCGAGCAGTACTTC
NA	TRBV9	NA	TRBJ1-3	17	CASSVHNQDSFGNTIYF	TGTGCCAGCAGCGTCCACAACCAGGACAGCTTTGGAAACACCATATATTTT
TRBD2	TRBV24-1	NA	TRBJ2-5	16	CATSAGLAGLWETQYF	TGTGCCACCAGTGCGGGACTAGCGGGTCTATGGGAGACCCAGTACTTC
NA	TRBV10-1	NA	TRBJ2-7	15	CASSESKQAPYEQYF	TGCGCCAGCAGTGAGTCGAAACAGGCCCCCTACGAGCAGTACTTC
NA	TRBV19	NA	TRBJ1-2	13	CASSRTVGPGYTF	TGTGCCAGTAGTAGGACAGTTGGTCCGGGCTACACCTTC
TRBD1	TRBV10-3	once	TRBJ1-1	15	CAISEAGTANTEAFF	TGTGCCATCAGTGAGGCCGGGACAGCTAACACTGAAGCTTTCTTT
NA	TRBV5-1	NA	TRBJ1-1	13	CASRVGVDTEAFF	TGCGCCAGCAGGGTGGGAGTGGACACTGAAGCTTTCTTT
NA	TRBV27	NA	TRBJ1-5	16	CARGGRHPGSNQPQHF	TGTGCCAGGGGGGGGAGGCACCCAGGTAGCAATCAGCCCCAGCATTTT
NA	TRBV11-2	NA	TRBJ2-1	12	CASSHVIDEQFF	TGTGCCAGCAGCCACGTCATAGATGAGCAGTTCTTC
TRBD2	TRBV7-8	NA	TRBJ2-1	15	CASRFSGTSYNEQFF	TGTGCCAGCAGGTTTAGCGGGACGTCCTACAATGAGCAGTTCTTC
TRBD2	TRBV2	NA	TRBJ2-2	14	CASSERGEGGELFF	TGTGCCAGCAGTGAACGGGGGGAGGGCGGGGAGCTGTTTTTT
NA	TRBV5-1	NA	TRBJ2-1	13	CASSPGGLNEQFF	TGCGCCAGCAGCCCAGGGGGGCTCAATGAGCAGTTCTTC
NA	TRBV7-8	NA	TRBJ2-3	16	CASSLIPGRATDTQYF	TGTGCCAGCAGCTTAATACCTGGTAGAGCTACAGATACGCAGTATTTT
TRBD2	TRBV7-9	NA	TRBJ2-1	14	CASSISGRNDEQFF	TGTGCCAGCAGCATTAGCGGGAGGAACGATGAGCAGTTCTTC
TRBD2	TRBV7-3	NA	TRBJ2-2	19	CASSSRTSGVPVGTGELFF	TGTGCCAGCAGCTCCAGGACTAGCGGAGTACCCGTGGGGACCGGGGAGCTGTTTTTT
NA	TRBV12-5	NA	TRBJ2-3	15	CASGLVRGGTDTQYF	TGTGCTAGTGGTTTGGTACGTGGGGGGACAGATACGCAGTATTTT
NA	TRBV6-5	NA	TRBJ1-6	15	CASVTPSSYNSPLHF	TGTGCCAGCGTGACTCCAAGCTCCTATAATTCACCCCTCCACTTT
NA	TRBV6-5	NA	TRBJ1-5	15	CASSYSQGSNQPQHF	TGTGCCAGCAGTTACTCTCAGGGTAGCAATCAGCCCCAGCATTTT
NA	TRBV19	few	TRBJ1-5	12	CASSIGGVAQHF	TGTGCCAGTAGTATAGGGGGGGTTGCCCAGCATTTT
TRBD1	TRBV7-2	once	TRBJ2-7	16	CASSLVPGQGSYEQYF	TGTGCCAGCAGCTTAGTCCCGGGACAGGGATCCTACGAGCAGTACTTC
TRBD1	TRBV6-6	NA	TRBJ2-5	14	CASSSDRGTETQYF	TGTGCCAGCAGCTCCGACAGGGGTACGGAGACCCAGTACTTC
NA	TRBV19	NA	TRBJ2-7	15	CASSMRRTGSYEQYF	TGTGCCAGTAGTATGAGGAGGACGGGCTCCTACGAGCAGTACTTC
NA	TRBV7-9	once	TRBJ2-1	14	CASTRDSTHNEQFF	TGTGCCAGCACGCGGGACTCAACCCACAATGAGCAGTTCTTC
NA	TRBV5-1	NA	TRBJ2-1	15	CASSFFPPPGDEQFF	TGCGCCAGCAGCTTCTTTCCGCCCCCGGGAGATGAGCAGTTCTTC
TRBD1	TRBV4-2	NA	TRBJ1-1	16	CASSQADRGENTEAFF	TGTGCCAGCAGCCAAGCCGACAGGGGCGAGAACACTGAAGCTTTCTTT
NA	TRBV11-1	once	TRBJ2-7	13	CASSFSGNSGQYF	TGTGCCAGCAGCTTTTCGGGGAACTCCGGGCAGTACTTC
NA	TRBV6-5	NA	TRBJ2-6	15	CASGPAGSGANVLTF	TGTGCCAGCGGCCCCGCAGGCTCTGGGGCCAACGTCCTGACTTTC
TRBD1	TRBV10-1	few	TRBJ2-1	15	CASTPGGTGSNEQFF	TGCGCCAGCACCCCAGGGGGAACTGGAAGCAATGAGCAGTTCTTC
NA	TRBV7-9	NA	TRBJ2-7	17	CASSFRPSKGGSYEQYF	TGTGCCAGCAGCTTTAGGCCTAGTAAAGGGGGCTCCTACGAGCAGTACTTC
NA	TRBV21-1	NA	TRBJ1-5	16	CASRLPDRELNQPQHF	TGTGCCAGCAGACTCCCCGACAGGGAACTTAATCAGCCCCAGCATTTT
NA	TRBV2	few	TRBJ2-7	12	CASRGLAYEQYF	TGTGCCAGCAGGGGGCTGGCCTACGAGCAGTACTTC
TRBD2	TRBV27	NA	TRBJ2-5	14	CAGRLAGDPLVQYF	TGTGCCGGCCGACTAGCGGGAGACCCTCTGGTCCAGTACTTC
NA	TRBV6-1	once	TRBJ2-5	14	CASSRRDIQETQYF	TGTGCCAGCAGTCGCCGGGACATCCAAGAGACCCAGTACTTC
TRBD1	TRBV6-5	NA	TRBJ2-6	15	CASSNRGSGANVLTF	TGTGCCAGCAGTAACAGGGGATCCGGGGCCAACGTCCTGACTTTC
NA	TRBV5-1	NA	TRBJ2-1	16	CASSLGWTGNLNEQFF	TGCGCCAGCAGCTTGGGATGGACTGGCAACCTCAATGAGCAGTTCTTC
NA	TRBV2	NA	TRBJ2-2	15	CASSPGFPNTGELFF	TGTGCCAGCAGCCCGGGGTTCCCGAACACCGGGGAGCTGTTTTTT